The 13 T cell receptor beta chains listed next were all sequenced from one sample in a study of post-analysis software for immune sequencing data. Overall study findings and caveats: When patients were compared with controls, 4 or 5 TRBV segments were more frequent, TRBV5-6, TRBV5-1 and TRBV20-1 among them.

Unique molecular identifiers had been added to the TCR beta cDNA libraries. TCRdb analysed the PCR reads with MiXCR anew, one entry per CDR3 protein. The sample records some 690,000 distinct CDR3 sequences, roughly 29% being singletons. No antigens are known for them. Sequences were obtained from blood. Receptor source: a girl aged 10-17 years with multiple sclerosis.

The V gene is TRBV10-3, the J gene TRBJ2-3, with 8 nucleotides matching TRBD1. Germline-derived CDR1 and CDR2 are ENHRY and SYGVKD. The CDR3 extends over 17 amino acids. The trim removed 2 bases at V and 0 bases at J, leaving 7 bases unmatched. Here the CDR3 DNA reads TGTGCCATCAGTGAGGGGACAGGACCTTCTAGCACAGATACGCAGTATTTT. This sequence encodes CAISEGTGPSSTDTQYF.

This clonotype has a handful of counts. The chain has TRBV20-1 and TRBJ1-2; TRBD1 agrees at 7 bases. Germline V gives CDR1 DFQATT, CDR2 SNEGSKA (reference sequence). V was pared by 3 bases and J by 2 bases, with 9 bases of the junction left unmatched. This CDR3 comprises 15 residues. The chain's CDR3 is CSASRTGPGNYGYTF. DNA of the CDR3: TGCAGTGCTAGTAGGACAGGCCCCGGGAACTATGGCTACACCTTC.

The CDR3 loop is CASLAGISPYNEQFF. The CDR3 bases are TGTGCCAGCCTAGCCGGGATTAGCCCCTACAATGAGCAGTTCTTC. The rearrangement joins TRBV6-6 to TRBJ2-1; the D gene is possibly TRBD2 (5 bases). This CDR3 has 15 residues. V dropped 8 bases and J dropped 2 bases, with 16 bases sitting between them. CDR1 is MNHNY, CDR2 SVGAGI, per germline (reference sequence).

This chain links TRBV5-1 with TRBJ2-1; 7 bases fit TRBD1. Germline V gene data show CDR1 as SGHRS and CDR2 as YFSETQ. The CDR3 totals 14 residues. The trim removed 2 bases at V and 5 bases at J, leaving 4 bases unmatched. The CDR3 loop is CASSFTGAHNEQFF. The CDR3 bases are TGCGCCAGCAGCTTCACAGGGGCCCACAATGAGCAGTTCTTC. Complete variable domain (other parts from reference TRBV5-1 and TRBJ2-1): KAGVTQTPRYLIKTRGQQVTLSCSPISGHRSVSWYQQTPGQGLQFLFEYFSETQRNKGNFPGRFSGRQFSNSRSEMNVSTLELGDSALYLCASSFTGAHNEQFFGPGTRLTVL.

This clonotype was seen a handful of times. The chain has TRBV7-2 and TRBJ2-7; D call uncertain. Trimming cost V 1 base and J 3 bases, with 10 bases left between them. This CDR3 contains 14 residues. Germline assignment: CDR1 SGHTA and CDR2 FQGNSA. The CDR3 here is CASSLGIGYYEQYF. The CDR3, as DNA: TGTGCCAGCAGCTTAGGGATAGGATACTACGAGCAGTACTTC.

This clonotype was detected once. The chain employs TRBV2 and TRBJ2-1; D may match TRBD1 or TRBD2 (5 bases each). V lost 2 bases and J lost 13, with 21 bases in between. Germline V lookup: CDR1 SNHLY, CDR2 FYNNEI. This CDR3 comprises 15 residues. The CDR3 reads CASSERLATFGTQFF. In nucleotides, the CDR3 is TGTGCCAGCAGTGAAAGGCTGGCTACGTTCGGGACCCAGTTCTTC.

CDR3 sequence reads: CSATLPARGSYNEQYF. The CDR3 DNA reads as TGCAGTGCTACCCTACCCGCCCGGGGATCCTACAATGAGCAGTACTTC. The chain uses TRBV20-1 and TRBJ2-1; D may be TRBD2 (5 bases). TRBJ2-7 matches the DNA end more closely, so the J call is doubtful. CDR1 and CDR2 from the germline V gene are DFQATT and SNEGSKA (reference sequence). The CDR3 consists of 16 residues.

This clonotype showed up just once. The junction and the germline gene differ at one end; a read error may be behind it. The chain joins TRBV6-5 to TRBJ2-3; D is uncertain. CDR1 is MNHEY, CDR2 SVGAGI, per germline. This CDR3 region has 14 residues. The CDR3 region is CASSSSLTTDTHYF. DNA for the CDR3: TGTGCCAGCAGTTCTTCCCTGACCACAGATACGCATTATTTT.

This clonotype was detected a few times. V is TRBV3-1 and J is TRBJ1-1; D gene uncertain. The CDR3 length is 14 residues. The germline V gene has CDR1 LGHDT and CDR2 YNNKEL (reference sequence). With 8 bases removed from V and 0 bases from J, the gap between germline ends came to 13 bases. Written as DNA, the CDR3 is TGTGCCAGCCGTCCGAACACTTTGAACACTGAAGCTTTCTTT. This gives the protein CASRPNTLNTEAFF.

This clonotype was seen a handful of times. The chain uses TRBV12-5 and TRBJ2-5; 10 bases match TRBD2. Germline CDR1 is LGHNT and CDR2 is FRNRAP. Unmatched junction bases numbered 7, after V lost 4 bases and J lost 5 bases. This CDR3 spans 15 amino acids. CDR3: CASGWTSGLGETQYF. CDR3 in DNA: TGTGCTAGTGGTTGGACTAGCGGCCTAGGGGAGACCCAGTACTTC.

The CDR3 DNA sequence: TGTGCCAGTAGTCTCCAGGGCTCGGCAAACTATGGCTACACCTTC. This sequence encodes CASSLQGSANYGYTF. This chain joins TRBV19 and TRBJ1-2, with D possibly TRBD1 on 5 matching bases. The CDR3 is 15 amino acids. V was clipped by 5 bases and J by 2 bases, with 15 bases between them. Germline CDR1 reads LNHDA; CDR2 reads SQIVND (reference sequence). The variable domain in full, completed from reference TRBV19 and TRBJ1-2, reads DGGITQSPKYLFRKEGQNVTLSCEQNLNHDAMYWYRQDPGQGLRLIYYSQIVNDFQKGDIAEGYSVSREKKESFPLTVTSAQKNPTAFYLCASSLQGSANYGYTFGSGTRLTVV.

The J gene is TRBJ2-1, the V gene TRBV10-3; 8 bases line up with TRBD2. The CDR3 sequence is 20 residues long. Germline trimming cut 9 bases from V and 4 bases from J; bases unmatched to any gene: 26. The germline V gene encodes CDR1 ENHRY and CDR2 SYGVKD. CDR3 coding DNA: TGTGCCATGGGGCGTGGCTTGCAGGAACTAGCGGACCCTTTGTACAATGAGCAGTTCTTC. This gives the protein CAMGRGLQELADPLYNEQFF.

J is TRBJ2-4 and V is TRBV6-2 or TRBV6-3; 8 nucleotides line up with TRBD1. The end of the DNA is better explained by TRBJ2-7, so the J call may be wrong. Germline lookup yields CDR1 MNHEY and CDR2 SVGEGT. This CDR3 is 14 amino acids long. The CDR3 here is CASSYATGGYEQYF. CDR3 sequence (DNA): TGTGCCAGCAGTTACGCCACAGGGGGCTACGAGCAGTACTTC.